The 27 T cell receptor beta chains below all came from one sample that was sequenced in a study of CD8+CD57+ T cells in acquired aplastic anemia (dated by TCRdb to the late 2010s). The reads were generated on an Illumina HiSeq 2000. Genomic DNA was used as template for profiling of TCR beta VDJ combinations and CDR3 sequences. Using fastp at Q25 and MiXCR, TCRdb reprocessed the public reads and kept productive beta chains. Each CDR3 protein gets just one entry, which takes the most common genes and DNA from the rows behind it. The table for this sample lists about 220,000 distinct CDR3 sequences; around 32% of them were counted only once. Of the sample, roughly 1.1% is held by the ten largest clones. What was sequenced was sorted CD4+, CD8+, or CD8+CD57+ T cells (not recorded which) from PBMCs. These receptor sequences come from a human donor in good health, serving as a control.

The sample holds many counts of this clonotype. V and J are TRBV5-1 and TRBJ2-7; 16 positions match TRBD2. Per germline, CDR1 SGHRS and CDR2 YFSETQ. V shed 1 base, J shed 6 bases, and the junction held 10 bases outside the gene matches. The CDR3 sequence is 18 residues long. CDR3 nucleotides: TGCGCCAGCAGCTTGATTGGTGGGACTAGCGGGGGGGCACTCGAGCAGTACTTC. Translation: CASSLIGGTSGGALEQYF.

This clonotype was observed at least ten times. V is TRBV14 and J is TRBJ1-5; maybe TRBD1 (5 bases). The CDR3 spans 13 residues. Germline CDR1 SGHDN, CDR2 FVKESK. Trimming stripped 3 bases from V and 4 bases from J, with 7 bases between. CDR3 sequence: CASSQGVNQPQHF. The CDR3 nucleotides read TGTGCCAGCAGCCAGGGGGTAAATCAGCCCCAGCATTTT.

V is TRBV9 and J is TRBJ1-2; the D is unclear. Germline CDR1 is SGDLS and CDR2 is YYNGEE. V lost 3 bases to trimming and J lost 4 bases, with 10 bases between them. This CDR3 region has 13 residues. In DNA, the CDR3 is TGTGCCAGCAGCGACGGAGAGGGCTATGGCTACACCTTC. This translates into CASSDGEGYGYTF. The full variable domain, completed using reference TRBV9 and TRBJ1-2, is DSGVTQTPKHLITATGQRVTLRCSPRSGDLSVYWYQQSLDQGLQFLIQYYNGEERAKGNILERFSAQQFPDLHSELNLSSLELGDSALYFCASSDGEGYGYTFGSGTRLTVV.

At least ten counts were recorded for this clonotype. J is TRBJ1-5 and V is TRBV5-1, with D perhaps TRBD1 (5 bases). The CDR3 extends over 16 amino acids. Trimming pared 0 bases from V and 3 bases from J, leaving 13 bases between. Germline lookup yields CDR1 SGHRS and CDR2 YFSETQ. The CDR3 is CASSLDPRVINQPQHF. CDR3 DNA: TGCGCCAGCAGCTTGGACCCCAGGGTGATCAATCAGCCCCAGCATTTT.

The chain links TRBV20-1 to TRBJ2-5; 7 bases match TRBD1. CDR3 length: 14 residues. Trimming removed 1 base from V and 2 bases from J; junction bases left unmatched: 4. Germline V lookup: CDR1 DFQATT, CDR2 SNEGSKA (reference sequence). CDR3 protein: CSARVGTAQETQYF. The CDR3 DNA is TGCAGTGCTAGAGTTGGGACAGCACAAGAGACCCAGTACTTC.

Worth noting for this clonotype: This may come from a read error, since a much larger clone is one base off. This chain uses TRBV5-4 with TRBJ2-7, with 7 bases aligning to TRBD1. With V trimmed by 4 bases and J by 6 bases, 7 bases remained unmatched. This CDR3 region has 13 residues. Germline lookup yields CDR1 SGHNT and CDR2 YYREEE (reference sequence). CDR3 sequence reads: CASSTRTGIEQYF. DNA for the CDR3: TGTGCCAGCAGCACCAGGACAGGAATCGAGCAGTACTTC.

In its sample, this clonotype was seen many times. The chain employs TRBV14 and TRBJ1-1; D might be TRBD1 (5 bases). V was cut by 6 bases and J by 1 base, with 12 bases left in between. This CDR3 has 14 residues. Germline V gives CDR1 SGHDN, CDR2 FVKESK. CDR3 DNA: TGTGCCAGCAGTCGGGGACTGAGGAACACTGAAGCTTTCTTT. Translated, it gives CASSRGLRNTEAFF.

Turning to this clonotype: The final CDR3 position lacks the conserved phenylalanine or tryptophan, pointing to a likely read error. In DNA form, the CDR3 reads TGTGCCAGCAGCTGGCACGGGGAGCTGTTTTCT. Translated: CASSWHGELFS. V usage is TRBV3-1 and J usage is TRBJ2-2; D remains unclear. The CDR3 totals 11 residues. Germline values: CDR1 LGHDT, CDR2 YNNKEL (reference sequence). V gave up 5 bases and J gave up 7 bases, with 5 bases separating them.

This clonotype has just a few counts. A single base separates this from a much larger clone, so it may be a read error. No conserved phenylalanine or tryptophan is present at the end of the CDR3, so a read error is the likely explanation. The V call is TRBV14, the J call TRBJ2-5, with D tentatively TRBD1 (6 bases). The CDR3 sequence is 13 residues long. Trimming stripped 4 bases from V and 3 bases from J, with 9 bases between. Germline CDR1 SGHDN, CDR2 FVKESK. Here the CDR3 reads CASSRRQEETQYL. The CDR3 DNA reads TGTGCCAGCAGCCGTAGACAGGAAGAGACCCAGTACCTC.

This clonotype has ten or more counts. V gene TRBV15 combines with J gene TRBJ2-7, with a possible D match to TRBD2 (6 bases). The CDR3 consists of 14 residues. Germline V gives CDR1 LNHNV, CDR2 YYDKDF (reference sequence). V lost 2 bases and J 2 bases, leaving 10 bases between the germline ends. CDR3: CATSRLGGTYEQYF. CDR3 DNA sequence: TGTGCCACCAGCAGACTCGGCGGGACCTACGAGCAGTACTTC. The entire variable domain, with the rest obtained from reference TRBV15 and TRBJ2-7, is as follows: DAMVIQNPRYQVTQFGKPVTLSCSQTLNHNVMYWYQQKSSQAPKLLFHYYDKDFNNEADTPDNFQSRRPNTSFCFLDIRSPGLGDTAMYLCATSRLGGTYEQYFGPGTRLTVT.

As regards this clonotype: The CDR3 does not end in the conserved phenylalanine or tryptophan, so this is likely a read error. The chain links TRBV2 to TRBJ2-5; perhaps TRBD2 as D (6 bases). In germline, CDR1 is SNHLY, CDR2 FYNNEI. V lost 6 bases to trimming and J lost 4 bases, with 15 bases between them. The CDR3 loop spans 14 amino acids. The CDR3 DNA follows: TGTGCCAGCAGACTTCGCCGGGACTCAGAGACCCAGTACCTC. It codes for CASRLRRDSETQYL.

Of note for this clonotype: A single base separates this from a much larger clone, so it may be a read error. This chain connects TRBV4-1 to TRBJ1-1; the D gene is possibly TRBD1 (5 bases). Germline CDR1 is MGHRA and CDR2 is YSYEKL. Deletions cut 4 bases from V and 4 bases from J, with 19 bases between. CDR3 length: 16 residues. The CDR3 nucleotides are TGCGCCAGCAGCCCCATCACGGGGCAGGGAAGCACTGAAGCTTTCTTT. Its protein is CASSPITGQGSTEAFF.

Of note for this clonotype: A clone one base away is much larger, so this may be a read error. Since the CDR3 does not end with the conserved phenylalanine or tryptophan, this likely comes from a read error. The gene calls are TRBV6-1 and TRBJ1-2, with 7 positions matching TRBD1. After removal of 8 bases from V and 7 bases from J, the junction contained 16 bases not matched to a gene. The CDR3 runs 15 residues. Germline CDR1 reads MNHNS; CDR2 reads SASEGT. The CDR3 region has the DNA TGTGCCAGCTCGACCCGGACCGGGACAGCCTCTGGCTACACCCTC. Amino acids: CASSTRTGTASGYTL.

This clonotype was counted ten times or more. V and J are TRBV9 and TRBJ1-1, with D unresolved. The CDR3 has 13 residues. Between the trimmed V and J ends, which lost 1 base and 3 bases, there was a span of 7 bases. Per the germline V gene, CDR1 is SGDLS and CDR2 is YYNGEE. The CDR3 bases are TGTGCCAGCAGCGTAATCCCCTACACTGAAGCTTTCTTT. Translating it yields CASSVIPYTEAFF.

This clonotype was detected ten times or more. The V gene is TRBV5-1, the J gene TRBJ2-3; D is unresolved. This CDR3 has 13 residues. With 4 bases removed from V and 8 bases from J, the gap between germline ends came to 14 bases. The germline gives CDR1 SGHRS, CDR2 YFSETQ. This chain's CDR3 is CASSLAGSATQYF. The DNA for the CDR3 is TGCGCCAGCAGCCTCGCAGGCTCGGCTACGCAGTATTTT.

This clonotype was recorded many times. The chain couples TRBV4-1 to TRBJ1-5; D perhaps matches TRBD1 (5 bases). CDR1 and CDR2 (germline): MGHRA, YSYEKL. The CDR3 has 14 residues. V lost 0 bases, J lost 6 bases, and 9 bases lay in between. In nucleotides, the CDR3 is TGCGCCAGCAGCCAAGACAGGGCAGGTCAGCCCCAGCATTTT. Residues: CASSQDRAGQPQHF.

The chain recombines TRBV7-9 with TRBJ1-1; tentative D call: TRBD1 (6 bases). V was shortened by 6 bases and J by 4 bases, with 15 bases between the two germline ends. CDR1 and CDR2 (germline): SEHNR, FQNEAQ (reference sequence). The CDR3 extends over 14 amino acids. CDR3 region: CASRPRQVSTEAFF. The DNA of the CDR3 is TGTGCCAGCAGGCCCCGACAGGTCAGCACTGAAGCTTTCTTT.

Only a few counts were recorded for this clonotype. The chain has TRBV7-9 and TRBJ1-1; 9 bases fit TRBD1. CDR3 length: 16 residues. V shed 4 bases, J shed 4 bases, and the junction held 10 bases outside the gene matches. Germline V gene lookup returns CDR1 SEHNR and CDR2 FQNEAQ (reference sequence). As DNA, the CDR3 is TGTGCCAGCAGCTACGACCCGTACAGGGGGCCCACTGAAGCTTTCTTT. Its protein is CASSYDPYRGPTEAFF.

This clonotype was found a few times. The CDR3: CASRAGTSVMYNEQFF. The CDR3 coding sequence is TGTGCCAGCAGAGCTGGGACTAGCGTGATGTACAATGAGCAGTTCTTC. The chain is built from TRBV6-1 and TRBJ2-1, with 10 bases matching TRBD2. The CDR3 has 16 amino acids. Unmatched junction bases numbered 9, after V lost 6 bases and J lost 4 bases. CDR1 is MNHNS, CDR2 SASEGT, per germline.

The V and J genes are TRBV10-3 and TRBJ2-1, with 8 bases matching TRBD2. With V trimmed by 10 bases and J by 3 bases, 5 bases remained unmatched. CDR1 and CDR2 (germline): ENHRY, SYGVKD. The CDR3 length is 13 residues. For the CDR3, the DNA is TGTGCCAGCAGCGGGAGTTTCTACAATGAGCAGTTCTTC. Its translation is CASSGSFYNEQFF.

In its sample, this clonotype was seen many times. The chain couples TRBV4-1 to TRBJ1-2; possibly TRBD1 for D (6 bases). The CDR3 consists of 14 residues. V was clipped by 4 bases and J by 4 bases, with 13 bases between them. The V gene's germline CDR1 is MGHRA and CDR2 YSYEKL. The CDR3: CASSRISGVYGYTF. The CDR3 DNA is TGCGCCAGCAGCCGAATCTCAGGGGTCTATGGCTACACCTTC.

This chain connects TRBV19 to TRBJ1-2; D call uncertain. The CDR3 is 14 residues long. The V end lost 6 bases, the J end lost 1 base, and 12 bases lay between the germline ends. Germline V gene lookup returns CDR1 LNHDA and CDR2 SQIVND (reference sequence). The CDR3 sequence is CASRMSSYNYGYTF. The CDR3 DNA reads as TGTGCCAGTAGAATGAGCTCCTATAACTATGGCTACACCTTC. The full variable domain, completed using reference TRBV19 and TRBJ1-2, is DGGITQSPKYLFRKEGQNVTLSCEQNLNHDAMYWYRQDPGQGLRLIYYSQIVNDFQKGDIAEGYSVSREKKESFPLTVTSAQKNPTAFYLCASRMSSYNYGYTFGSGTRLTVV.

The V call is TRBV5-1, the J call TRBJ1-2; weak D call: TRBD1 (5 bases). The CDR3 totals 14 residues. The germline V gene encodes CDR1 SGHRS and CDR2 YFSETQ. Trimming removed 4 bases at V and 4 bases at J, with 14 bases between. The CDR3 region is CASSLEGMAYGYTF. Here the CDR3 DNA reads TGCGCCAGCAGCCTGGAGGGGATGGCCTATGGCTACACCTTC.

This clonotype was picked up many times. The chain uses TRBV19 and TRBJ1-3; D possibly corresponds to TRBD1 (5 bases). Germline V gives CDR1 LNHDA, CDR2 SQIVND (reference sequence). The CDR3 consists of 13 residues. V was clipped by 3 bases and J by 8 bases, with 11 bases between them. The CDR3 is CASSIGGVDTIYF. The DNA of the CDR3 is TGTGCCAGTAGTATTGGGGGGGTCGACACCATATATTTT. The whole variable domain, remainder taken from reference TRBV19 and TRBJ1-3, is DGGITQSPKYLFRKEGQNVTLSCEQNLNHDAMYWYRQDPGQGLRLIYYSQIVNDFQKGDIAEGYSVSREKKESFPLTVTSAQKNPTAFYLCASSIGGVDTIYFGEGSWLTVV.

This clonotype was observed many times. For the CDR3, the DNA is TGCAGTGCTATCGAGGACAGGGGTCTCGTTGACTATGGCTACACCTTC. Its translation is CSAIEDRGLVDYGYTF. The chain links TRBV20-1 to TRBJ1-2; 9 nucleotides align to TRBD1. Germline-derived CDR1 and CDR2 are DFQATT and SNEGSKA (reference sequence). V was pared by 4 bases and J by 3 bases, with 12 bases of the junction left unmatched. The CDR3 consists of 16 residues.

The chain is built from TRBV20-1 and TRBJ2-1; 7 positions match TRBD2. After removal of 5 bases from V and 8 bases from J, the junction contained 9 bases not matched to a gene. This CDR3 has 13 residues. Germline V gives CDR1 DFQATT, CDR2 SNEGSKA (reference sequence). In nucleotides, the CDR3 is TGCAGTGCTCCCCGGGGACTACTGCATGAGCAGTTCTTC. Translation: CSAPRGLLHEQFF.

The chain has TRBV12-3 or TRBV12-4 and TRBJ1-2; 12 bases are a match to TRBD1. V lost 5 bases and J lost 1; bases outside the gene matches: 5. This CDR3 has 16 residues. The CDR3 loop is CASSPGQGAVNYGYTF. CDR3 in DNA: TGTGCCAGCAGTCCGGGACAGGGGGCGGTTAACTATGGCTACACCTTC.